This T cell receptor (beta chain) was identified during a study of T cells after yellow fever vaccination. As for the study in general: Low-cell-number fractions underwent preparation using SMART-Seq v4 Ultra Low Input.

Findings and caveats of the study: A weaker secondary response peaked on day 5, the primary on day 15. After the booster, approximately 96% of CD4 and about nine tenths of CD8 primary-response clones were re-detected. Across the CD4 and CD8 compartments, a small share of clonotypes was present in both.

Trimming shortened V by 3 bases and J by 5 bases, and 7 bases separated the two germline ends. The CDR3 loop spans 12 amino acids. Germline V gives CDR1 WSHSY, CDR2 SAAADI. This clonotype was recorded at least ten times. Its specificity is unknown. MiXCR, run by TCRdb on the 5' RACE reads, gives a single entry per CDR3 protein. The repertoire holds 150,000 to 200,000 distinct CDR3 sequences, with more than 5.5% as singletons. The chain recombines TRBV10-2 with TRBJ2-5; a weak D match, TRBD1 (5 bases). Here the sequenced sample was CD4+ T cells sorted from PBMCs, taken more than 4 days after the first yellow fever vaccination. The source is a man younger than 35 who received the YFV17D yellow fever vaccine. CDR3 in DNA: TGCGCCAGCAGTGAAGGGGTGGAGACCCAGTACTTC. Translation gives CASSEGVETQYF.